This T cell receptor beta chain was captured in a study of molecular identifiers for immune sequencing clone quantification. Whole-study context: For replicates, RNA isolated from roughly 20,000 or 100,000 naive CD8 cells was divided into five portions, of which four were sequenced.

Overall study findings and caveats: One cell's worth of spiked Jurkat TCR RNA was reportedly detectable among one million naive cells.

Methods described previously, with TCR primers listed, were used for bulk TCR libraries. TCRdb itself ran the PCR reads through MiXCR, one entry per CDR3 protein. Seen here are 550,000 to 750,000 distinct CDR3 sequences, just under 20% observed once, and the top ten hold roughly 0.85%. The V and J ends lost 0 bases and 0 bases respectively, with 11 bases between them. CDR1 is MNHEY, CDR2 SVGEGT, per germline. There are 17 residues in the CDR3. In its sample, this clonotype was seen many times. Its antigen is still unknown. The sample was naive CD8+ T cells from blood, with Jurkat cell RNA spiked in. Subset in this sample: FACS-sorted CD8+CD4-CCR7+CD45RA+ naive T cells. The chain employs TRBV6-2 or TRBV6-3 and TRBJ2-2, with unresolved D. The sequence was collected from a human donor in good health. Some libraries in this study had Jurkat cell RNA spiked in. The chain's CDR3 is CASSYSVVRANTGELFF. The CDR3, as DNA: TGTGCCAGCAGTTACTCGGTAGTGAGAGCGAACACCGGGGAGCTGTTTTTT.